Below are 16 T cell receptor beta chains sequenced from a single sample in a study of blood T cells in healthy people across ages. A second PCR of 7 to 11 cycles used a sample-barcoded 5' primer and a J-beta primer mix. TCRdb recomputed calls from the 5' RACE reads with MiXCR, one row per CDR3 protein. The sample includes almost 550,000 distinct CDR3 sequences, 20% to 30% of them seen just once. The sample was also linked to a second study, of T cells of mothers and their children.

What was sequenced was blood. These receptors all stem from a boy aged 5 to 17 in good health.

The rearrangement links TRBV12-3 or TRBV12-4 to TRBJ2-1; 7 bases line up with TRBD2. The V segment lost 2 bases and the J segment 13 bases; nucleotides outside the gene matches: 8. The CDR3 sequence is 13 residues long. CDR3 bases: TGTGCCAGCAGTTTATCTGGCGGGGAGGGACAGTTCTTC. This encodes CASSLSGGEGQFF.

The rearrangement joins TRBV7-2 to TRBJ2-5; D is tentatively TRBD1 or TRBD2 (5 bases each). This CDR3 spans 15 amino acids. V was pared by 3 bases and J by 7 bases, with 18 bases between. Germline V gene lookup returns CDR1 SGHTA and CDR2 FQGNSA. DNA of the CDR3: TGTGCCAGCAGCTTTCTCTCAGGGCTAGCCGGGACCCAGTACTTC. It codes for CASSFLSGLAGTQYF.

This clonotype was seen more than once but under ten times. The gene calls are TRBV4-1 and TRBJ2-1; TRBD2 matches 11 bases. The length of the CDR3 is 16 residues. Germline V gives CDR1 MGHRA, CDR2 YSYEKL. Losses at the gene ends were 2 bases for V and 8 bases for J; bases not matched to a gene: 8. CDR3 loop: CASSQPTSGRHYEQFF. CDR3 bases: TGCGCCAGCAGCCAACCAACTAGCGGGAGACACTATGAGCAGTTCTTC.

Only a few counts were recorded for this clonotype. The CDR3 is CASSPWLRENTEAFF. Here the CDR3 DNA reads TGTGCCAGCAGCCCATGGCTCAGGGAGAACACTGAAGCTTTCTTT. The chain carries TRBV6-5 and TRBJ1-1; TRBD1 is a possible D gene (5 bases). This CDR3 has 15 amino acids. The germline V gene encodes CDR1 MNHEY and CDR2 SVGAGI. V dropped 6 bases and J dropped 1 base, with 15 bases sitting between them.

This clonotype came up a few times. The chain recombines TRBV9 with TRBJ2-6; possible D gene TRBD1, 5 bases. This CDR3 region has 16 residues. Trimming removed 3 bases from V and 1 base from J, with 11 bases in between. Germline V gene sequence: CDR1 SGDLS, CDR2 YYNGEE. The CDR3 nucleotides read TGTGCCAGCAGCGAGGGTGCAGGGTCTGGGGCCAACGTCCTGACTTTC. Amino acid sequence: CASSEGAGSGANVLTF.

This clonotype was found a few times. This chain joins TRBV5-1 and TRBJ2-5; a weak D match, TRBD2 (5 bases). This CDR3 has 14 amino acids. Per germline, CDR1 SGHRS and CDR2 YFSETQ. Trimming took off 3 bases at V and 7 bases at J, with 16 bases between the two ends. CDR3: CASSYQTGRGTQYF. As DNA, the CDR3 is TGCGCCAGCAGCTATCAGACGGGGAGAGGGACCCAGTACTTC.

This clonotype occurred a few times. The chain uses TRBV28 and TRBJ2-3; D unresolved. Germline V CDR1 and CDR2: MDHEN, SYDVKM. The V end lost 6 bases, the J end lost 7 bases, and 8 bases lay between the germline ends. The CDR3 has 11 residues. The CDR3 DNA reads TGTGCCAGCAGCCTCCCCAATACGCAGTATTTT. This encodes CASSLPNTQYF. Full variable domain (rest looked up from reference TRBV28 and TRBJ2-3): DVKVTQSSRYLVKRTGEKVFLECVQDMDHENMFWYRQDPGLGLRLIYFSYDVKMKEKGDIPEGYSVSREKKERFSLILESASTNQTSMYLCASSLPNTQYFGPGTRLTVL.

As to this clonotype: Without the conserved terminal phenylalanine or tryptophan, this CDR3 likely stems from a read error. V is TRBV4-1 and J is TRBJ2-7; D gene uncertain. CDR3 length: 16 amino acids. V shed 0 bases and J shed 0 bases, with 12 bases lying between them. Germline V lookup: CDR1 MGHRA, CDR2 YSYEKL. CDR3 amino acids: CASSQDELISSYEQYS. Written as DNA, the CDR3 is TGCGCCAGCAGCCAAGATGAGCTTATCAGCTCCTACGAGCAGTACTCC.

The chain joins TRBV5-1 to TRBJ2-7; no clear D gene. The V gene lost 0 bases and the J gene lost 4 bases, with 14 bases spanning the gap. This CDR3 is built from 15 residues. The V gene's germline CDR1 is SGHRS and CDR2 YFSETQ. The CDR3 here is CASSLDSLFAYEQYF. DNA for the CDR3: TGCGCCAGCAGCTTGGACAGTCTCTTCGCTTACGAGCAGTACTTC.

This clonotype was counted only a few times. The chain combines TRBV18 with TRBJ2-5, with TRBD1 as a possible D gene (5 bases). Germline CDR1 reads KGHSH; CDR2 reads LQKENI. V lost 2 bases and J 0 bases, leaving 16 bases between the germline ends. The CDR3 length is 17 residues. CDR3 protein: CASSPSPYRTNQETQYF. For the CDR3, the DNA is TGTGCCAGCTCACCAAGCCCCTACAGGACAAACCAAGAGACCCAGTACTTC.

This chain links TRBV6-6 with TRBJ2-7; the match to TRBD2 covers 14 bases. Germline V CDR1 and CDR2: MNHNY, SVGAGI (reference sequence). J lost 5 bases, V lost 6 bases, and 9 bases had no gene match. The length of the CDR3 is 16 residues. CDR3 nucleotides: TGTGCCAGCAGCAAGACTAGCGGGGGGGCGGGGAACGAGCAGTACTTC. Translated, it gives CASSKTSGGAGNEQYF.

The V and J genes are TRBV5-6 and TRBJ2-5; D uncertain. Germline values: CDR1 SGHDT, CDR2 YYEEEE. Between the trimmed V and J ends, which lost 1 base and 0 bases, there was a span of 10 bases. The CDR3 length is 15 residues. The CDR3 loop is CASSLRSDYQETQYF. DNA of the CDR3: TGTGCCAGCAGCTTGCGCTCAGATTACCAAGAGACCCAGTACTTC.

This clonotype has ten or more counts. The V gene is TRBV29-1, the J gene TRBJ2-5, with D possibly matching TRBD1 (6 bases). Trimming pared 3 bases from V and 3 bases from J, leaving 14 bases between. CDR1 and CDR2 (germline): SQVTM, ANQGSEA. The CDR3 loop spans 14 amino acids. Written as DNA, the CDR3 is TGCAGCGTTGACGCAGGGGATTTGAAAGAGACCCAGTACTTC. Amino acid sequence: CSVDAGDLKETQYF.

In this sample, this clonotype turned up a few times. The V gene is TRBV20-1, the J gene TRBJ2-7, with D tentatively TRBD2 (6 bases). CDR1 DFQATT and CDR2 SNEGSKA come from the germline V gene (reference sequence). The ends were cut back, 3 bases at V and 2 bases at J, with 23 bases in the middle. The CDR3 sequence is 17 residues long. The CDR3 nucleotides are TGCAGTGCTAGGGCCCGGGAGTCAGGCAATCGGGCCTACGAGCAGTACTTC. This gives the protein CSARARESGNRAYEQYF.

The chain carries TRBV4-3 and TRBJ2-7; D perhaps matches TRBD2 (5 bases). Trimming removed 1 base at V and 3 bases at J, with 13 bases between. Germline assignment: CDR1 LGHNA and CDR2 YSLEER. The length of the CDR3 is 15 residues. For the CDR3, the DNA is TGCGCCAGCAGCCAAGGTTGGAGAGCGGACTACGAGCAGTACTTC. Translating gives CASSQGWRADYEQYF.

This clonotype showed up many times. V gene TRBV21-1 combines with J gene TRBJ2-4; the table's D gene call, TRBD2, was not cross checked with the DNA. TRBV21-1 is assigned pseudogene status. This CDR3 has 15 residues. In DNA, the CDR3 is TGTGCCAACCGAGTGGCGGGAGGGTTGCGAAACATTCAGTACTTC. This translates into CANRVAGGLRNIQYF.